This entry lists 29 T cell receptor beta chains sequenced from one sample in a study of T cells expressing NK-cell markers. TCRdb reprocessed the 5' RACE reads; each CDR3 protein has one entry and no DNA is given. Recorded here are 200,000 to 300,000 distinct CDR3 sequences; the top ten clones represent 0.39%. The sequencing sample was made of blood T cells: a sorted CD56 or NKG2C T cell subset, CD4+ or CD8+ T cells, or bulk PBMC T cells (not recorded which). These TCRs come from a man younger than 35 in good health.

The chain combines TRBV7-2 with TRBJ2-5; the D gene TCRdb calls, TRBD2, cannot be checked with no DNA. Germline V gene data show CDR1 as SGHTA and CDR2 as FQGNSA. This CDR3 region has 17 residues. The CDR3 loop reads CASSLGVLAGSRETQYF.

V gene TRBV18 combines with J gene TRBJ2-3; TCRdb indicates TRBD2, and absent DNA this call remains unverified. This CDR3 is built from 16 residues. CDR1 and CDR2 from the germline V gene are KGHSH and LQKENI. The CDR3 region is CASSPERAGAADTQYF.

The rearrangement uses TRBV19 and TRBJ2-5; no DNA is available, so the TRBD1 call from TCRdb remains unchecked. Germline loops: CDR1 LNHDA, CDR2 SQIVND (reference sequence). The CDR3 is 14 residues long. The CDR3 loop is CASSIGQGWETQYF. The complete variable domain, with remaining parts taken from reference TRBV19 and TRBJ2-5, reads DGGITQSPKYLFRKEGQNVTLSCEQNLNHDAMYWYRQDPGQGLRLIYYSQIVNDFQKGDIAEGYSVSREKKESFPLTVTSAQKNPTAFYLCASSIGQGWETQYFGPGTRLLVL.

The chain employs TRBV12-3 or TRBV12-4 and TRBJ2-5; TCRdb returns TRBD1, unconfirmable since there is no DNA. There are 15 residues in the CDR3. CDR3 in amino acids: CASSSRTGFQETQYF.

V is TRBV7-9 and J is TRBJ2-3. Germline V gene sequence: CDR1 SEHNR, CDR2 FQNEAQ (reference sequence). The CDR3 has 15 amino acids. The CDR3 sequence: CASSLVRGLTDTQYF.

This sequence joins TRBV6-2 or TRBV6-3 and TRBJ2-1; the D gene TCRdb calls, TRBD2, cannot be checked with no DNA. The CDR3 totals 14 residues. CDR1 is MNHEY and CDR2 is SVGEGT in the germline V gene. The CDR3 region is CASRNSGSTNEQFF.

The V gene is TRBV19, the J gene TRBJ2-1; TCRdb selects TRBD1, and the lack of DNA leaves this call unchecked. Germline V gene data show CDR1 as LNHDA and CDR2 as SQIVND (reference sequence). The CDR3 sequence is 14 residues long. CDR3 region: CASSRDPDYNEQFF.

The chain combines TRBV12-3 or TRBV12-4 with TRBJ1-4. CDR3 length: 14 residues. The CDR3 here is CASSFFSTNEKLFF.

The rearrangement links TRBV11-1 to TRBJ2-1; the TCRdb call, TRBD2, lacks DNA for checking. CDR3 length: 16 amino acids. Per the germline V gene, CDR1 is SGHAT and CDR2 is FQDESV (reference sequence). The CDR3 here is CASSLGFEGGPNEQFF.

V and J are TRBV24-1 and TRBJ1-5; the TRBD1 assignment by TCRdb is unverifiable without DNA. The germline V gene has CDR1 KGHDR and CDR2 SFDVKD. The CDR3 sequence is 15 residues long. The CDR3 is CATSDSGTGRTAQHF.

The V gene is TRBV6-5, the J gene TRBJ2-1; the TCRdb D gene call, TRBD1, has no DNA to confirm it. The CDR3 contains 12 residues. The germline V gene has CDR1 MNHEY and CDR2 SVGAGI. CDR3 amino acids: CASSYSGAVQFF.

This chain joins TRBV20-1 and TRBJ1-4; TCRdb names TRBD1, which stays unverified in the absence of DNA. This CDR3 has 14 residues. The germline V gene encodes CDR1 DFQATT and CDR2 SNEGSKA (reference sequence). CDR3 residues: CSAQRGATNEKLFF.

V is TRBV12-3 or TRBV12-4 and J is TRBJ2-1; the D call of TRBD2 rests on TCRdb alone, since no DNA is present to check it. CDR3 size: 14 residues. The CDR3 is CASSLAGQRDEQFF.

The CDR3: CSAFPRDSEETQYF. This rearrangement joins TRBV20-1 to TRBJ2-5; the TRBD1 assignment by TCRdb is unverifiable without DNA. This CDR3 has 14 amino acids. Germline lookup yields CDR1 DFQATT and CDR2 SNEGSKA (reference sequence).

The chain uses TRBV7-2 and TRBJ2-7. This CDR3 is built from 13 residues. Per the germline V gene, CDR1 is SGHTA and CDR2 is FQGNSA. The CDR3 region is CASSLGLMTEQYF.

The chain has TRBV5-1 and TRBJ2-7; TCRdb lists TRBD2, though no DNA is available to test this call. This CDR3 is built from 18 residues. Germline lookup yields CDR1 SGHRS and CDR2 YFSETQ. CDR3 residues: CASSLVLAGLGTPEEQYF. Complete variable domain (other parts from reference TRBV5-1 and TRBJ2-7): KAGVTQTPRYLIKTRGQQVTLSCSPISGHRSVSWYQQTPGQGLQFLFEYFSETQRNKGNFPGRFSGRQFSNSRSEMNVSTLELGDSALYLCASSLVLAGLGTPEEQYFGPGTRLTVT.

The V gene is TRBV10-3, the J gene TRBJ2-3; TCRdb returns TRBD1, unconfirmable since there is no DNA. The CDR3 runs 13 residues. Germline-derived CDR1 and CDR2 are ENHRY and SYGVKD. The chain's CDR3 is CATLAQGVDTQYF.

CDR3 sequence reads: CASSNIPGQGASEQYF. V and J are TRBV6-5 and TRBJ2-7; TCRdb reports TRBD1, a call that lacks DNA to check it against. Germline-derived CDR1 and CDR2 are MNHEY and SVGAGI. This CDR3 is built from 16 residues.

The rearrangement links TRBV4-3 to TRBJ2-3. Germline CDR1 reads LGHNA; CDR2 reads YSLEER. This CDR3 comprises 13 residues. This CDR3 is CASSHPSGDTQYF.

J is TRBJ2-7 and V is TRBV7-9; TCRdb names TRBD2, which stays unverified in the absence of DNA. This CDR3 is built from 17 residues. In germline, CDR1 is SEHNR, CDR2 FQNEAQ (reference sequence). The CDR3: CASSLSGGRAYTGEQYF. The full variable domain, rest sourced from reference TRBV7-9 and TRBJ2-7, is DTGVSQNPRHKITKRGQNVTFRCDPISEHNRLYWYRQTLGQGPEFLTYFQNEAQLEKSRLLSDRFSAERPKGSFSTLEIQRTEQGDSAMYLCASSLSGGRAYTGEQYFGPGTRLTVT.

This rearrangement joins TRBV25-1 to TRBJ2-6. The CDR3 covers 15 residues. CDR1 MGHDK and CDR2 SYGVNS come from the germline V gene. The CDR3 here is CASLGTVSGANVLTF.

The rearrangement joins TRBV14 to TRBJ2-2. The CDR3 consists of 16 residues. Germline assignment: CDR1 SGHDN and CDR2 FVKESK. CDR3 amino acids: CASSQFGSPNTGELFF. Supplemented by reference TRBV14 and TRBJ2-2, the full variable domain reads EAGVTQFPSHSVIEKGQTVTLRCDPISGHDNLYWYRRVMGKEIKFLLHFVKESKQDESGMPNNRFLAERTGGTYSTLKVQPAELEDSGVYFCASSQFGSPNTGELFFGEGSRLTVL.

J is TRBJ2-7 and V is TRBV5-5. The germline CDR1 and CDR2 sequences are SGHKS and YYEKEE (reference sequence). CDR3 size: 12 residues. The chain's CDR3 is CASTSYSYEQYF.

The chain links TRBV29-1 to TRBJ1-5. This CDR3 has 12 residues. CDR1 SQVTM and CDR2 ANQGSEA come from the germline V gene. CDR3 region: CSVGQANQPQHF.

The chain is built from TRBV20-1 and TRBJ2-7; TCRdb reports TRBD2, a call that lacks DNA to check it against. The CDR3 totals 13 residues. The germline V gene encodes CDR1 DFQATT and CDR2 SNEGSKA (reference sequence). The chain's CDR3 is CSGGGSGSYEQYF.

This sequence joins TRBV6-5 and TRBJ2-6; TCRdb reports TRBD1, a call that lacks DNA to check it against. Per germline, CDR1 MNHEY and CDR2 SVGAGI. The CDR3 covers 18 residues. This CDR3 is CASSYTHRGRAGANVLTF.

The chain's CDR3 is CASSSQDPGPNYSNQPQHF. The chain uses TRBV12-3 or TRBV12-4 and TRBJ1-5. This CDR3 contains 19 residues.

V is TRBV20-1 and J is TRBJ2-3; TCRdb gives TRBD2 as the D gene, but with no DNA this cannot be confirmed. This CDR3 contains 15 residues. Germline V gene lookup returns CDR1 DFQATT and CDR2 SNEGSKA (reference sequence). The CDR3 reads CSASGLAGIPDTQYF.

The chain employs TRBV7-7 and TRBJ2-3; TCRdb returns TRBD1, unconfirmable since there is no DNA. The CDR3 is 13 amino acids. Germline-derived CDR1 and CDR2 are SSHAT and FNYEAQ (reference sequence). CDR3 sequence reads: CASSKEDQGTQYF.